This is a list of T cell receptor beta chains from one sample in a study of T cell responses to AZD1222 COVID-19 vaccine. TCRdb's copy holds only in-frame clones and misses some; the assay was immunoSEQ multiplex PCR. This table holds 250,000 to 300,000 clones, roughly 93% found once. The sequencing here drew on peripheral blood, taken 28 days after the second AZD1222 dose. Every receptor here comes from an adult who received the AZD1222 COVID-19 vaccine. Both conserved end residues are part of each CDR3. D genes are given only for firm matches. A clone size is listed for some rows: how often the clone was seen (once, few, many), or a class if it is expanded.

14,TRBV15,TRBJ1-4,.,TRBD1,CATSDRQGNEKLFF,TGTGCCACCAGCGACCGACAGGGTAATGAAAAACTGTTTTTT
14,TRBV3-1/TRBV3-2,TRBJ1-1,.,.,CASSQDGGGTEAFF,TGTGCCAGCAGCCAAGATGGCGGGGGCACTGAAGCTTTCTTT
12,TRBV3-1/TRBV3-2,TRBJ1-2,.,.,CASSQSTYGYTF,TGTGCCAGCAGCCAAAGCACATATGGCTACACCTTC
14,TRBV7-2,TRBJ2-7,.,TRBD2,CASSLGLAVSEQYF,TGTGCCAGCAGCTTAGGACTAGCAGTAAGCGAGCAGTACTTC
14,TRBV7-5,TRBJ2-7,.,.,CARSSSTGADEQYF,TGTGCCAGAAGCTCCTCGACAGGGGCCGACGAGCAGTACTTC
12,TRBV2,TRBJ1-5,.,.,CASKEDYQPQHF,TGTGCCAGCAAAGAGGATTATCAGCCCCAGCATTTT
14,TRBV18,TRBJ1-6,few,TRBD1,CASSPGTGGSPLHF,TGTGCCAGCTCACCCGGGACAGGGGGCTCACCCCTCCACTTT
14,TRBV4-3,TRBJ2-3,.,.,CASSQDWGHGTQYF,TGCGCCAGCAGCCAAGATTGGGGACACGGGACGCAGTATTTT
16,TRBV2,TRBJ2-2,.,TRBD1,CASSTLGTGSTGELFF,TGTGCCAGCAGTACCCTGGGGACAGGGAGCACCGGGGAGCTGTTTTTT
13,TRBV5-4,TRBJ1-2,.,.,CASSFHQLTGYTF,TGTGCCAGCAGCTTTCACCAGCTAACAGGCTACACCTTC
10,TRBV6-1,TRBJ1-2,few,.,CASSEWGYTF,TGTGCCAGCAGTGAATGGGGCTACACCTTC
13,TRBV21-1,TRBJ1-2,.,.,CASSTSGTPWDTF,TGTGCCAGCAGCACATCCGGGACACCTTGGGACACCTTC
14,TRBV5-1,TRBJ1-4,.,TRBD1,CASSPGGTNEKLFF,TGCGCCAGCAGCCCAGGGGGGACTAATGAAAAACTGTTTTTT
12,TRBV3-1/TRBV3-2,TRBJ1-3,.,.,CASSPPGNTIYF,TGTGCCAGCAGCCCCCCCGGAAACACCATATATTTT
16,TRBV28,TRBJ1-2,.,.,CASSPTRPQGNYGYTF,TGTGCCAGCAGTCCAACGAGACCTCAGGGGAACTATGGCTACACCTTC
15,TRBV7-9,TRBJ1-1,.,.,CASSLLGRANTEAFF,TGTGCCAGCAGCTTGCTGGGACGGGCGAACACTGAAGCTTTCTTT
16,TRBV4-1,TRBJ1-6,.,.,CASSQVPSLYNSPLHF,TGCGCCAGCAGCCAAGTACCAAGCCTCTATAATTCACCCCTCCACTTT
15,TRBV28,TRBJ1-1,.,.,CASSLVGGANTEAFF,TGTGCCAGCAGTTTGGTGGGAGGGGCGAACACTGAAGCTTTCTTT
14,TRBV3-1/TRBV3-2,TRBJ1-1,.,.,CASSQLLGVTEAFF,TGTGCCAGCAGCCAACTCCTTGGGGTCACTGAAGCTTTCTTT
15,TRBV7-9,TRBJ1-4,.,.,CASSLAGDPNEKLFF,TGTGCCAGCAGCTTAGCTGGGGATCCTAATGAAAAACTGTTTTTT
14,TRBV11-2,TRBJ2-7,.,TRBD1,CASSYGTGSYEQYF,TGTGCCAGCAGCTACGGGACAGGATCCTACGAGCAGTACTTC
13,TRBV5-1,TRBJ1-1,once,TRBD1,CASSSGGGTEAFF,TGCGCCAGCAGCTCAGGGGGCGGGACTGAAGCTTTCTTT
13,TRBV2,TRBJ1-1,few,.,CASSEVGAPRAFF,TGTGCCAGCAGTGAAGTTGGGGCTCCGAGAGCTTTCTTT
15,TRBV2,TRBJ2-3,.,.,CASRGERAVRDTQYF,TGTGCCAGCAGGGGGGAACGGGCAGTTCGGGATACGCAGTATTTT
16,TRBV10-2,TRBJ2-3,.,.,CASTRGQLASTDTQYF,TGCGCCAGCACCCGAGGACAGTTAGCTAGCACAGATACGCAGTATTTT
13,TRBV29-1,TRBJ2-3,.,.,CSVEEGFMDTQYF,TGCAGCGTTGAAGAGGGATTTATGGATACGCAGTATTTT
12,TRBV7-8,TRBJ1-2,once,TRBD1,CASSRQGYGYTF,TGTGCCAGCAGCCGACAGGGCTATGGCTACACCTTC
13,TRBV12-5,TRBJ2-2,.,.,CASGLGLGGELFF,TGTGCTAGTGGTTTGGGGCTAGGAGGGGAGCTGTTTTTT
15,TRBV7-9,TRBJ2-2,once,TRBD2,CASSRGLGATGELFF,TGTGCCAGCAGCCGCGGACTAGGGGCCACCGGGGAGCTGTTTTTT
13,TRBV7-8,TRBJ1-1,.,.,CASSFGANTEAFF,TGTGCCAGCAGCTTCGGAGCGAACACTGAAGCTTTCTTT
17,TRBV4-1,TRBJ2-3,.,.,CASSHPATRGPSDTQYF,TGCGCCAGCAGCCACCCTGCGACCAGGGGACCCTCAGATACGCAGTATTTT
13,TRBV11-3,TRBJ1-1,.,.,CASSLVRGTEAFF,TGTGCCAGCAGCTTAGTGCGGGGGACTGAAGCTTTCTTT
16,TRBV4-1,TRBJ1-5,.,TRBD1,CASSQQTGGEGQPQHF,TGCGCCAGCAGCCAACAAACAGGGGGCGAAGGTCAGCCCCAGCATTTT
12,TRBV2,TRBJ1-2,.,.,CASSGGRSGYTF,TGTGCCAGCAGTGGTGGAAGAAGTGGCTACACCTTC
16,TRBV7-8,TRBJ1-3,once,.,CASSTRDTYSGNTIYF,TGTGCCAGCAGCACCCGGGACACCTACTCTGGAAACACCATATATTTT
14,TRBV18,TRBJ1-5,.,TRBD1,CASSRGDSNQPQHF,TGTGCCAGCTCCAGGGGGGATAGCAATCAGCCCCAGCATTTT
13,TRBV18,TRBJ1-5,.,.,CASSPSGNQPQHF,TGTGCCAGCTCACCTTCAGGGAATCAGCCCCAGCATTTT
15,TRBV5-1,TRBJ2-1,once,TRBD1,CASSLGTGTYNEQFF,TGCGCCAGCAGCTTGGGGACAGGCACTTACAATGAGCAGTTCTTC
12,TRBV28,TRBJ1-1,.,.,CASTSSGGSAFF,TGTGCCAGCACCTCCTCGGGGGGATCCGCTTTCTTT
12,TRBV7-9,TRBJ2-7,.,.,CASSWVGGEQYF,TGTGCCAGCAGCTGGGTGGGGGGCGAGCAGTACTTC
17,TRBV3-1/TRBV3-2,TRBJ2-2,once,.,CASSQAISSAGTGELFF,TGTGCCAGCAGCCAAGCAATAAGCTCGGCGGGGACCGGGGAGCTGTTTTTT
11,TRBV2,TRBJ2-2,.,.,CASSGAGELFF,TGTGCCAGCAGTGGTGCGGGGGAGCTGTTTTTT
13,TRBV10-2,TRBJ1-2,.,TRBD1,CASSEGTGYGYTF,TGCGCCAGCAGTGAAGGGACAGGCTATGGCTACACCTTC
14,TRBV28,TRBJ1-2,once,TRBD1,CASSSGQDFYGYTF,TGTGCCAGCAGCTCGGGACAGGATTTCTATGGCTACACCTTC
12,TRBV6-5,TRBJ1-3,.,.,CASSSDGNTIYF,TGTGCCAGCAGCTCAGATGGAAACACCATATATTTT